This T cell receptor (beta chain) was sequenced during a study of siplizumab effects on memory and regulatory T cells. Study findings and constraints: Naive T cells apparently outstripped memory cells in diversity and seemed major alloresponse contributors.

The CDR3 is 15 amino acids. Trimming removed 0 bases at V and 10 bases at J, with 19 bases between. Germline CDR1 is SGDLS and CDR2 is YYNGEE. Turning to this clone: The antigen is unknown.

TCRdb's table, derived via immunoSEQ multiplex PCR, lists solely in-frame clones and lacks some. The table records about 100,000 clones, 90% to 95% of them present only once. V gene TRBV9 combines with J gene TRBJ2-5; D ambiguous. Specimen: Tregs sorted from blood. The source of this sequence is a human donor in good health. In nucleotides, the CDR3 is TGTGCCAGCAGCGTAGGGGGTAGCAGGATCGCGATCCAGTACTTC. As protein: CASSVGGSRIAIQYF.